The 30 T cell receptor beta chains in this list originate from one sample, sequenced in a study of identical twins (dated by TCRdb to about 2016). Receptor libraries were prepared by 5' RACE. The instrument given in TCRdb is Illumina HiSeq 2000. Through fastp at Q25 and MiXCR, TCRdb rebuilt clones from the public reads, retaining in-frame beta chains. Every distinct CDR3 protein forms one entry, paired with its most common genes and DNA. This sample is represented by roughly 260,000 distinct CDR3 sequences; over 12% of them were singletons. The ten biggest clones cover around 8.9% of the sample. The sequenced sample was memory (CD45RO+) T cells sorted from blood. The cell subset or site label corresponds to: CD45RO+ enriched T cells. The receptors derive from a woman younger than 30 in good health.

This chain uses TRBV11-3 with TRBJ1-3; a weak D match, TRBD1 (5 bases). The V gene's germline CDR1 is SGHNT and CDR2 YENEEA. The germline V and J ends were trimmed by 3 bases and 1 base, with 10 bases remaining between them. The CDR3 spans 15 residues. This chain's CDR3 is CASSLGRGSGNTIYF. For the CDR3, the DNA is TGTGCCAGCAGCTTGGGGCGAGGATCTGGAAACACCATATATTTT.

This clonotype was detected only a few times. The chain links TRBV5-1 to TRBJ2-1, with unresolved D. CDR3 length: 18 residues. CDR1 SGHRS and CDR2 YFSETQ come from the germline V gene. V shed 0 bases and J shed 6 bases, with 22 bases lying between them. The CDR3 DNA sequence: TGCGCCAGCAGCTTGGGGACCCTAGTCCCCAACCAACCCAATGAGCAGTTCTTC. Translation: CASSLGTLVPNQPNEQFF. Looking up the rest from reference TRBV5-1 and TRBJ2-1 gives the full variable domain: KAGVTQTPRYLIKTRGQQVTLSCSPISGHRSVSWYQQTPGQGLQFLFEYFSETQRNKGNFPGRFSGRQFSNSRSEMNVSTLELGDSALYLCASSLGTLVPNQPNEQFFGPGTRLTVL.

The table lists this clonotype with many counts. The V and J genes are TRBV2 and TRBJ1-5; perhaps TRBD1 as D (5 bases). Trimming removed 2 bases at V and 5 bases at J, with 7 bases between. Germline V lookup: CDR1 SNHLY, CDR2 FYNNEI. The CDR3 has 13 residues. The CDR3 sequence is CASSEIGDQPQHF. The CDR3 DNA follows: TGTGCCAGCAGTGAAATAGGGGATCAGCCCCAGCATTTT.

A few counts support this clonotype. J is TRBJ2-5 and V is TRBV6-5; 9 positions match TRBD2. From germline, CDR1 is MNHEY and CDR2 SVGAGI. The CDR3 length is 15 residues. Trimming at V came to 4 bases and at J to 4 bases, leaving 7 bases not matched to a gene. CDR3 amino acids: CASSFSGLAPETQYF. The CDR3 nucleotides read TGTGCCAGCAGTTTTTCGGGACTAGCTCCAGAGACCCAGTACTTC.

This sequence joins TRBV30 and TRBJ2-1, with D perhaps TRBD2 (5 bases). This CDR3 contains 14 residues. V was clipped by 0 bases and J by 6 bases, with 12 bases between them. CDR1 is GTSNPN and CDR2 is SVGIG in the germline V gene (reference sequence). The DNA of the CDR3 is TGTGCCTGGAGTGTACTAGGGCTATTCAATGAGCAGTTCTTC. Protein product: CAWSVLGLFNEQFF.

The rearrangement uses TRBV12-3 or TRBV12-4 and TRBJ1-5; no firm D call. Trimming pared 3 bases from V and 7 bases from J, leaving 10 bases between. The CDR3 is made up of 13 amino acids. In nucleotides, the CDR3 is TGTGCCAGCAGTTTCGAAGGAAACCAGCCCCAGCATTTT. Translating it yields CASSFEGNQPQHF.

Ten or more counts support this clonotype. V and J are TRBV5-6 and TRBJ1-6, with no clear D. Germline lookup yields CDR1 SGHDT and CDR2 YYEEEE. The CDR3 spans 14 residues. The V and J ends lost 4 bases and 7 bases respectively, with 12 bases between them. CDR3 in amino acids: CASSLGPVNSPLHF. In DNA form, the CDR3 reads TGTGCCAGCAGCCTCGGGCCCGTCAATTCACCCCTCCACTTT.

This clonotype was observed a handful of times. This sequence joins TRBV4-3 and TRBJ2-4; weak D call: TRBD2 (5 bases). Trimming cost V 1 base and J 2 bases, with 9 bases left between them. CDR1 and CDR2 (germline): LGHNA, YSLEER. This CDR3 has 15 residues. CDR3 loop: CASSQGRFPKNIQYF. The CDR3 DNA follows: TGCGCCAGCAGCCAAGGGAGGTTTCCCAAAAACATTCAGTACTTC.

This clonotype was detected many times. The J gene is TRBJ2-1, the V gene TRBV9; TRBD2 might be the D (5 bases). The CDR3 is made up of 16 amino acids. V lost 4 bases to trimming and J lost 0 bases, with 14 bases between them. Germline V gene sequence: CDR1 SGDLS, CDR2 YYNGEE. CDR3 sequence (DNA): TGTGCCAGCAGCCCCGGAACGGGGAACTCCTACAATGAGCAGTTCTTC. It yields the protein CASSPGTGNSYNEQFF.

The gene calls are TRBV4-2 and TRBJ2-7; D is unresolved. CDR3 size: 15 residues. V lost 1 base to trimming and J lost 2 bases, with 12 bases between them. Germline CDR1 is LGHNA and CDR2 is YNFKEQ. The CDR3 loop is CASSQVLGPAYEQYF. The CDR3 DNA follows: TGTGCCAGCAGCCAAGTACTCGGCCCCGCCTACGAGCAGTACTTC.

CDR3 in DNA: TGTGCCAGCAGTTTCGCCAGGGAAAATTCACCCCTCCACTTT. This encodes CASSFARENSPLHF. This chain joins TRBV12-3 or TRBV12-4 and TRBJ1-6; D is perhaps TRBD1 (5 bases). V was clipped by 3 bases and J by 7 bases, with 10 bases between them. The CDR3 contains 14 residues.

The chain has TRBV7-2 and TRBJ2-1; 11 bases align to TRBD2. Trimming took 5 bases from V and 4 from J; bases not matched to a gene: 4. Germline CDR1 is SGHTA and CDR2 is FQGNSA. The CDR3 extends over 15 amino acids. The DNA of the CDR3 is TGTGCCAGCAGCCGGACTAGCGGGTTATACAATGAGCAGTTCTTC. It specifies CASSRTSGLYNEQFF.

V is TRBV27 and J is TRBJ1-1; D unclear. Germline values: CDR1 MNHEY, CDR2 SMNVEV (reference sequence). V lost 6 bases and J 0 bases, leaving 20 bases between the germline ends. The CDR3 contains 17 residues. This CDR3 reads CASSPRGSGAMNTEAFF. The CDR3 DNA sequence: TGTGCCAGCAGCCCCAGAGGTTCGGGAGCCATGAACACTGAAGCTTTCTTT.

This clonotype appeared a few times. The chain links TRBV12-3 or TRBV12-4 to TRBJ2-5, with D possibly TRBD2 on 6 matching bases. V lost 5 bases, J lost 13 bases, and 20 bases lay in between. The length of the CDR3 is 13 residues. The CDR3 loop reads CASSKLAESDRYF. The DNA for the CDR3 is TGTGCCAGCAGTAAATTAGCGGAGTCCGATCGGTACTTC.

This clonotype was counted many times. The CDR3 bases are TGTGCCACCAGTGATCCCGTAAGCACAGATACGCAGTATTTT. Its translation: CATSDPVSTDTQYF. The rearrangement links TRBV24-1 to TRBJ2-3; D not certain. The CDR3 consists of 14 residues. The germline gives CDR1 KGHDR, CDR2 SFDVKD. Trimming left V 3 bases short and J 0 bases short, with 6 bases between.

A single count supports this clonotype. This rearrangement joins TRBV20-1 to TRBJ2-1, with 10 bases that match TRBD2. The CDR3 has 13 residues. The V segment lost 1 base and the J segment 13 bases; nucleotides outside the gene matches: 7. The germline V gene has CDR1 DFQATT and CDR2 SNEGSKA (reference sequence). CDR3 protein: CSARGGLAENQFF. In DNA, the CDR3 is TGCAGTGCTAGAGGAGGACTAGCGGAGAATCAGTTCTTC.

This clonotype was recorded at least ten times. The V gene is TRBV5-1, the J gene TRBJ2-2; D gene unclear. From germline, CDR1 is SGHRS and CDR2 YFSETQ. Trimming took 2 bases from V and 4 from J, leaving 6 bases between them. This CDR3 spans 13 amino acids. CDR3 nucleotide sequence: TGCGCCAGCAGCTTTGACTCCACCGGGGAGCTGTTTTTT. This sequence encodes CASSFDSTGELFF.

The chain employs TRBV11-3 and TRBJ2-7, with a weak D call TRBD2 (5 bases). The V end lost 5 bases, the J end lost 5 bases, and 19 bases lay between the germline ends. This CDR3 region has 15 residues. The V gene's germline CDR1 is SGHNT and CDR2 YENEEA. The DNA of the CDR3 is TGTGCCAGCAGCCCCTTCGGGATTTATCAGGACGAGCAGTACTTC. Its protein product is CASSPFGIYQDEQYF.

This clonotype was detected ten times or more. The rearrangement joins TRBV20-1 to TRBJ1-5, with D unclear. V lost 5 bases and J 3 bases, leaving 11 bases between the germline ends. The germline V gene has CDR1 DFQATT and CDR2 SNEGSKA (reference sequence). The CDR3 runs 13 residues. The CDR3 reads CSAHSEPNQPQHF. The CDR3 DNA is TGCAGTGCTCACAGTGAACCCAATCAGCCCCAGCATTTT.

This clonotype appeared a few times. The J gene is TRBJ2-1, the V gene TRBV20-1; TRBD2 matches 7 bases. V shed 3 bases and J 3 bases; nucleotides not matched to a gene: 5. This CDR3 is 14 amino acids long. Germline assignment: CDR1 DFQATT and CDR2 SNEGSKA (reference sequence). The CDR3 is CSARSREFYNEQFF. CDR3 nucleotide sequence: TGCAGTGCTAGGTCGCGGGAGTTCTACAATGAGCAGTTCTTC.

The chain links TRBV5-6 to TRBJ2-5; D gene uncertain. The ends were cut back, 0 bases at V and 7 bases at J, with 7 bases in the middle. Germline CDR1 and CDR2: SGHDT and YYEEEE. The CDR3 runs to 12 residues. The CDR3, as DNA: TGTGCCAGCAGCTTGGAGGAGACGACCCAGTACTTC. Amino acid sequence: CASSLEETTQYF.

In the case of this clonotype: This clone may be a read error of a much larger clone one base away. The rearrangement uses TRBV7-9 and TRBJ1-1, with TRBD1 identical over 7 bases. Germline V gene sequence: CDR1 SEHNR, CDR2 FQNEAQ (reference sequence). Trimming took 8 bases from V and 8 from J; bases not matched to a gene: 11. This CDR3 comprises 13 residues. The CDR3 sequence: CASGPQGDLEAFF. The DNA for the CDR3 is TGTGCCAGCGGCCCCCAGGGGGATTTGGAAGCTTTCTTT. The full variable domain, completed using reference TRBV7-9 and TRBJ1-1, is DTGVSQNPRHKITKRGQNVTFRCDPISEHNRLYWYRQTLGQGPEFLTYFQNEAQLEKSRLLSDRFSAERPKGSFSTLEIQRTEQGDSAMYLCASGPQGDLEAFFGQGTRLTVV.

This clonotype showed up many times. The rearrangement links TRBV5-1 to TRBJ2-3; possibly TRBD1 for D (5 bases). CDR3 length: 16 residues. In germline, CDR1 is SGHRS, CDR2 YFSETQ. V gave up 2 bases and J gave up 4 bases, with 17 bases separating them. For the CDR3, the DNA is TGCGCCAGCAGCTTATCAGGGTCCCAAAGGGCAGATACGCAGTATTTT. Protein: CASSLSGSQRADTQYF.

CDR3 protein: CASSPRTSGRVTDTQYF. As DNA, the CDR3 is TGCGCCAGCAGCCCAAGGACTAGCGGGAGGGTGACAGATACGCAGTATTTT. The chain carries TRBV5-1 and TRBJ2-3; 15 bases agree with TRBD2. With V trimmed by 4 bases and J by 3 bases, 6 bases remained unmatched. Germline CDR1 is SGHRS and CDR2 is YFSETQ. The CDR3 runs to 17 residues.

The table lists this clonotype with a few counts. The CDR3 DNA sequence: TGTGCCAGCTCACCACCGGCCTACTCCTACTCCTACAATGAGCAGTTCTTC. It is translated as CASSPPAYSYSYNEQFF. The V call is TRBV18, the J call TRBJ2-1, with D uncertain. CDR3 length: 17 residues. CDR1 is KGHSH and CDR2 is LQKENI in the germline V gene. With 0 bases removed from V and 0 bases from J, the gap between germline ends came to 12 bases.

As to this clonotype: A read error is possible here, since a much larger clone lies one base away. The chain joins TRBV12-3 or TRBV12-4 to TRBJ2-7; possibly TRBD2 for D (5 bases). The CDR3 sequence is 14 residues long. The CDR3 loop is CASREDGESYEHYF. The DNA of the CDR3 is TGTGCCAGCAGGGAGGACGGGGAGTCCTACGAGCACTACTTC.

This sequence joins TRBV18 and TRBJ2-7, with D perhaps being TRBD1 or TRBD2 (5 bases each). Trimming shortened V by 3 bases and J by 9 bases, and 15 bases separated the two germline ends. Germline assignment: CDR1 KGHSH and CDR2 LQKENI. This CDR3 has 13 amino acids. The CDR3 nucleotides are TGTGCCAGCTCACCGGACGGGGCTCGCGGGCAGTACTTC. Residues: CASSPDGARGQYF.

This clonotype has a handful of counts. The chain combines TRBV20-1 with TRBJ1-5; 7 bases match TRBD1. CDR1 DFQATT and CDR2 SNEGSKA come from the germline V gene (reference sequence). J was trimmed by 5 bases and V by 1 base; bases with no gene match: 8. The CDR3 is 15 residues long. DNA of the CDR3: TGCAGTGCTAGAGCGGTACAGGGGTTCGATCAGCCCCAGCATTTT. As protein: CSARAVQGFDQPQHF.

In its sample, this clonotype was seen many times. The gene calls are TRBV5-1 and TRBJ2-1; D is undetermined. CDR1 SGHRS and CDR2 YFSETQ come from the germline V gene. This CDR3 comprises 12 residues. V was clipped by 0 bases and J by 6 bases, with 4 bases between them. The CDR3 loop is CASSLAGNEQFF. DNA for the CDR3: TGCGCCAGCAGCTTGGCAGGCAATGAGCAGTTCTTC.

The V and J genes are TRBV2 and TRBJ1-5; D is undetermined. The CDR3 is made up of 13 amino acids. Germline CDR1 is SNHLY and CDR2 is FYNNEI. Trimming removed 5 bases at V and 4 bases at J, with 9 bases between. CDR3 bases: TGTGCCAGCAGTATGACCGAGAATCAGCCCCAGCATTTT. This encodes CASSMTENQPQHF.